This T cell receptor (beta chain) appears in the sequencing data of a study of T cells in Graves' hyperthyroidism and ophthalmopathy (dated by TCRdb to about 2019). Study-level background: Peripheral blood was sampled at the time of initial diagnosis, prior to any treatment. To identify distinguishing TCR V-J signatures, a discovery cohort of around 100 patients was used, comprising 43 with Graves' ophthalmopathy and 57 with stable Graves' hyperthyroidism. Prospective prediction of ophthalmopathy was tested in an independent validation cohort consisting of some 19 hyperthyroidism patients and more than 15 patients who later progressed to ophthalmopathy. For training and testing, the 100 or so patients in the discovery cohort were randomly divided in a 7:3 ratio. The study also compared thyroid tissue and blood T-cell repertoires from a handful of Graves' hyperthyroidism patients. Following sampling, methimazole starting at 30 mg daily was given to hyperthyroidism patients, and high-dose intravenous methylprednisolone was given to ophthalmopathy patients. TCR Vbeta CDR3 sequencing of 135 peripheral blood samples (under 45 ophthalmopathy, under 80 hyperthyroidism and some 17 progressor patients) is reported in the paper. The investigation overall reported the following: Most expanded thyroid clonotypes (frequency above 0.001) were also detected in blood, suggesting blood repertoires may reflect thyroid immune responses. A model built on a 13 V-J signature distinguished ophthalmopathy from stable hyperthyroidism, reaching 85% to 90% sensitivity and 81.08% specificity in cross-validation and 80%/75% in testing. No statistical method was used to set the sample size in advance, and investigators knew the group allocation. During validation, the model predicted progression to ophthalmopathy a median of roughly 7.1 months ahead of onset, with more than 60% sensitivity and 72.22% specificity.

This clonotype was counted ten times or more. Its target antigen remains unknown. The record has no base qualities; no much larger clone is one base away. The CDR3 contains 13 residues, cysteine and phenylalanine counted. Here the CDR3 DNA is all that survives: 39 bases in frame from base 1. V and J are trimmed by 5 bases and 3 bases, and the gene matches miss 4 bases of the junction. Per the germline V gene, SQVTM is the CDR1 and ANQGSEA is the CDR2. Moderately to severely active disease, a Clinical Activity Score of at least 3, a NOSPECS grade of at least 4, and a duration under 3 months were present in ophthalmopathy patients. Any patient with an uncontrolled infection, another autoimmune disease, pregnancy or lactation was excluded. Diagnoses relied on clinical symptoms, serum thyroxine and TRAb, thyroid ultrasound and orbital computed tomography. PBMCs were separated from under 11 ml of fresh peripheral blood using Ficoll-Paque density gradient centrifugation. Total RNA was extracted using Trizol reagent, and RNA quality was assessed on an Agilent 2100 Bioanalyzer.

TCR beta CDR3 regions were amplified from RNA transcripts. The first round of RT-PCR for the TCR CDR3 was performed with the HTBI primer set and the Qiagen OneStep RT-PCR kit. Libraries were constructed in a second round of multiplex PCR, after which size selection and purification were performed. Libraries were sequenced paired-end with 100 bp reads on an Illumina HiSeq2000. The authors' pipeline ran thus. SOAPnuke was used to process the raw data, throwing out any read that contained adapters or uncalled bases, had a mean Phred below 15, or lacked an exact constant-primer or identifier match. High-quality paired reads were merged using COPE v1.2.5, and each unique nucleotide sequence was defined as a clonotype. Clonotypes were aligned to IMGT TRBV, TRBD and TRBJ reference segments using MiTCR v1.1. Only V-J combinations with frequency above 0.0001, covering roughly 99% of repertoires, were analysed. The TCS score was defined as the ratio of F50 (clonal expansion) to E x V (chaos), calculated using BLOSUM62-based TCRdist between CDR3 peptides within each V-J. Welch's t-statistics and random forest reduced just over 500 V-J features to roughly 13, which were used in a naive Bayes classifier (R e1071). TCRdb passed the public sequencing reads through fastp at Q25 and MiXCR, retaining productive beta sequences. Every distinct CDR3 protein forms one entry, paired with its most common genes and DNA. The V and J calls and clone size are TCRdb's, not the authors'. Within this sample are about 530,000 distinct CDR3 sequences, with about 15% of them counted one time only. The ten largest clones capture about 16% of the sample.

The chain joins TRBV29-1 to TRBJ2-1; 7 bases in the middle match TRBD1. The TCR originated in a woman between 18 and 29 years old with Graves' ophthalmopathy. The sample consisted of blood. The sequenced DNA is TGCAGCGTTAGACAGGGAAGCTACAATGAGCAGTTCTTC. Its coded protein is CSVRQGSYNEQFF.